Following are 18 T cell receptor beta chains from one sample sequenced in a study of blood T cell repertoires in COVID-19. This table comes from immunoSEQ multiplex PCR, and its TCRdb copy is limited to in-frame clones, with some not included. The repertoire holds roughly 100,000 clones, with nearly 90% as singletons. The sequenced material came from peripheral blood. The receptors here all came from a man aged 50-59 years in a cohort sampled during active COVID-19.

Here the CDR3 reads CASSLAAGGLETQYF. The CDR3 DNA is TGCGCCAGCAGCTTGGCCGCGGGGGGGCTGGAGACCCAGTACTTC. The rearrangement uses TRBV5-1 and TRBJ2-5; 9 nucleotides align to TRBD2. The CDR3 length is 15 residues. Per germline, CDR1 SGHRS and CDR2 YFSETQ. Trimming took 0 bases from V and 5 from J; bases not matched to a gene: 5.

V and J are TRBV6-6 and TRBJ2-5; 10 nucleotides agree with TRBD2. The CDR3 sequence is 15 residues long. Germline loops: CDR1 MNHNY, CDR2 SVGAGI (reference sequence). J gave up 2 bases and V 5 bases, and 5 bases lay outside the gene matches. The CDR3: CASSPRTSGQETQYF. In DNA, the CDR3 is TGTGCCAGCAGTCCGCGGACTAGCGGACAAGAGACCCAGTACTTC.

The chain links TRBV11-3 to TRBJ2-5, with 12 positions matching TRBD2. CDR1 and CDR2 (germline): SGHNT, YENEEA. The CDR3 runs 18 residues. J lost 5 bases, V lost 1 base, and 11 bases had no gene match. CDR3: CASSLGASGGAVQETQYF. CDR3 bases: TGTGCCAGCAGCTTAGGGGCTAGCGGGGGGGCCGTGCAGGAGACCCAGTACTTC.

This chain connects TRBV18 to TRBJ2-3, with 9 bases identical to TRBD1. After removal of 10 bases from V and 6 bases from J, the junction contained 11 bases not matched to a gene. The CDR3 has 14 residues. Germline assignment: CDR1 KGHSH and CDR2 LQKENI. The CDR3 region is CATRTGVTGDTQYF. The CDR3 DNA is TGTGCCACCAGGACAGGGGTGACCGGGGATACGCAGTATTTT.

V usage is TRBV6-6 and J usage is TRBJ1-4; D is possibly TRBD1 (5 bases). The CDR3 runs to 16 residues. Per germline, CDR1 MNHNY and CDR2 SVGAGI (reference sequence). Between the trimmed V and J ends, which lost 0 bases and 7 bases, there was a span of 15 bases. CDR3 sequence: CASSYSMPGLGEKLFF. The CDR3 nucleotides are TGTGCCAGCAGTTACTCGATGCCGGGACTGGGTGAAAAACTGTTTTTT.

The chain combines TRBV4-1 with TRBJ1-6, with 12 nucleotides matching TRBD1. Germline assignment: CDR1 MGHRA and CDR2 YSYEKL. The CDR3 runs to 19 residues. J lost 7 bases, V lost 1 base, and 11 bases had no gene match. The CDR3 DNA reads TGCGCCAGCAGCCAAGTCCGGGACAGGGGGCTCCCTTCAAATTCACCCCTCCACTTT. This encodes CASSQVRDRGLPSNSPLHF.

The rearrangement uses TRBV5-1 and TRBJ2-3, with TRBD1 matching over 8 bases. With V trimmed by 3 bases and J by 4 bases, 16 bases remained unmatched. The CDR3 is 18 residues long. The germline V gene encodes CDR1 SGHRS and CDR2 YFSETQ. This CDR3 reads CASSSLGGQVGFADTQYF. CDR3 DNA: TGCGCCAGCAGCTCCCTGGGGGGACAGGTCGGATTCGCAGATACGCAGTATTTT. The full variable domain, with the rest looked up from reference TRBV5-1 and TRBJ2-3, is KAGVTQTPRYLIKTRGQQVTLSCSPISGHRSVSWYQQTPGQGLQFLFEYFSETQRNKGNFPGRFSGRQFSNSRSEMNVSTLELGDSALYLCASSSLGGQVGFADTQYFGPGTRLTVL.

The CDR3 protein is CAIRDSGANVLTF. The CDR3 coding sequence is TGTGCCATCCGAGATTCTGGGGCCAACGTCCTGACTTTC. The chain employs TRBV10-3 and TRBJ2-6; D unclear. Trimming pared 8 bases from V and 1 base from J, leaving 6 bases between. The CDR3 loop spans 13 amino acids. Germline CDR1 ENHRY, CDR2 SYGVKD.

J is TRBJ2-7 and V is TRBV10-1; D is undetermined. The V gene's germline CDR1 is WNHNN and CDR2 SYGVQD (reference sequence). The CDR3 length is 13 residues. Trimming took off 3 bases at V and 2 bases at J, with 8 bases between the two ends. The CDR3 DNA follows: TGCGCCAGCAGTGATCAGGAACCCTACGAGCAGTACGTC. The encoded protein is CASSDQEPYEQYV.

The V call is TRBV19, the J call TRBJ1-2; D is possibly TRBD1 (6 bases). CDR1 is LNHDA, CDR2 SQIVND, per germline (reference sequence). With 5 bases removed from V and 3 bases from J, the gap between germline ends came to 22 bases. The CDR3 consists of 17 residues. The CDR3 is CASSPRGGGTPDYGYTF. CDR3 bases: TGTGCCAGTAGTCCCAGGGGTGGTGGGACACCGGACTATGGCTACACCTTC.

V gene TRBV10-3 combines with J gene TRBJ2-5; 7 bases align to TRBD1. The V gene end was trimmed by 6 bases and the J gene end by 5 bases; junction bases not matched to a gene: 6. The CDR3 is 13 residues long. CDR1 ENHRY and CDR2 SYGVKD come from the germline V gene. CDR3 region: CAIRETGVETQYF. The CDR3 coding sequence is TGTGCCATCAGGGAAACAGGGGTGGAGACCCAGTACTTC.

This clone was detected only a few times. V is TRBV5-1 and J is TRBJ1-6, with D tentatively TRBD1 (6 bases). CDR3 length equals 14 residues. V lost 4 bases to trimming and J lost 4 bases, with 9 bases between them. CDR1 and CDR2 from the germline V gene are SGHRS and YFSETQ. The DNA of the CDR3 is TGCGCCAGCAGCCTGGACAGTTATAATTCACCCCTCCACTTT. This codes for CASSLDSYNSPLHF. Full variable domain (outside the CDR3, taken from reference TRBV5-1 and TRBJ1-6): KAGVTQTPRYLIKTRGQQVTLSCSPISGHRSVSWYQQTPGQGLQFLFEYFSETQRNKGNFPGRFSGRQFSNSRSEMNVSTLELGDSALYLCASSLDSYNSPLHFGNGTRLTVT.

V usage is TRBV28 and J usage is TRBJ2-3, with D unclear. This CDR3 is built from 13 residues. Trimming took off 7 bases at V and 1 base at J, with 9 bases between the two ends. The germline gives CDR1 MDHEN, CDR2 SYDVKM. The CDR3 DNA reads as TGTGCCAGCACCCTTCCGGGCACAGATACGCAGTATTTT. This translates into CASTLPGTDTQYF.

The chain couples TRBV7-9 to TRBJ2-3; no definite D call. The CDR3 loop spans 14 amino acids. The ends were cut back, 0 bases at V and 1 base at J, with 5 bases in the middle. Germline values: CDR1 SEHNR, CDR2 FQNEAQ (reference sequence). The DNA for the CDR3 is TGTGCCAGCAGCTTAGCGGCCCGCACAGATACGCAGTATTTT. Protein: CASSLAARTDTQYF.

J is TRBJ2-2 and V is TRBV7-3; TRBD1 might be the D (6 bases). From germline, CDR1 is SGHTA and CDR2 FQGTGA. This CDR3 comprises 15 residues. With 5 bases removed from V and 4 bases from J, the gap between germline ends came to 14 bases. The CDR3 loop is CASSENRVGTGELFF. The CDR3 coding sequence is TGTGCCAGCAGCGAGAACAGGGTGGGCACCGGGGAGCTGTTTTTT.

This chain uses TRBV7-2 with TRBJ2-1; D unclear. CDR3 length: 12 amino acids. Between the trimmed V and J ends, which lost 6 bases and 8 bases, there was a span of 11 bases. Germline V CDR1 and CDR2: SGHTA, FQGNSA. CDR3 region: CASRSFRDEQFF. DNA of the CDR3: TGTGCCAGCAGATCCTTCCGGGATGAGCAGTTCTTC.

This sequence joins TRBV19 and TRBJ1-1; D uncertain. Germline CDR1 is LNHDA and CDR2 is SQIVND (reference sequence). Trimming removed 3 bases from V and 3 bases from J, with 11 bases in between. The CDR3 is 14 residues long. CDR3 amino acids: CASSITGSYTEAFF. As DNA, the CDR3 is TGTGCCAGTAGTATTACGGGGTCGTACACTGAAGCTTTCTTT.

V gene TRBV19 combines with J gene TRBJ2-1, with 12 bases matching TRBD2. V was clipped by 9 bases and J by 4 bases; unmatched bases: 4. The CDR3 contains 14 residues. The germline CDR1 and CDR2 sequences are LNHDA and SQIVND (reference sequence). The CDR3 sequence: CARHLAGGYNEQFF. In DNA, the CDR3 is TGTGCCAGGCATCTAGCGGGGGGGTACAATGAGCAGTTCTTC.